The clone carrying this T cell receptor (beta chain) has more than one count but fewer than ten. Trimming removed 7 bases from V and 3 bases from J, with 10 bases in between. The CDR3 consists of 14 residues. Germline CDR1 and CDR2: WNHNN and SYGVQD (reference sequence). Profiled with immunoSEQ multiplex PCR; TCRdb holds only in-frame clones, not every one. The data hold about 150,000 clones, with approximately 83% observed a single time. This entry belongs to a study of blood T cell repertoires in COVID-19. The clonotype comes from a man over 45 who had recovered from COVID-19. Sequencing was done on a sample of PBMCs or T cells enriched from blood (not recorded which). The chain is built from TRBV10-1 and TRBJ1-6; D is possibly TRBD1 (5 bases). The CDR3: CASTRVNYNSPLHF. CDR3 coding DNA: TGCGCCAGCACCAGGGTTAACTATAATTCACCCCTCCACTTT.